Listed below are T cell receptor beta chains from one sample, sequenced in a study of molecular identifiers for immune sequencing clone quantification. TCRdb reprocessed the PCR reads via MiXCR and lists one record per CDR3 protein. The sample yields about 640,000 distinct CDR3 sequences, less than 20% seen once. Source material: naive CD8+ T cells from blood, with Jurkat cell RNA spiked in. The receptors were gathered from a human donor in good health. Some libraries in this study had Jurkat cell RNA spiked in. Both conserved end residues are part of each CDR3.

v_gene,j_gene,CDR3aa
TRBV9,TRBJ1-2,CASSTDRGNDYTF
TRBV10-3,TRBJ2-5,CAISEEDRVPQETQYF
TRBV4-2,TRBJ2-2,CASSHASGRAVRGQGAGKLFF
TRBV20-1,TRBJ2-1,CSATSQAGGNEQFF
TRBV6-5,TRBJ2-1,CASSYSGGRSSYNEQFF
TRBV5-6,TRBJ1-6,CASSFSTAPYNSPLHF
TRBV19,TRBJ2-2,CASSLQDRGDGGELFF
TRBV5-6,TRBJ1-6,CASSLRSVRDDSPLHF
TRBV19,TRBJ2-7,CASKGHPESYEQYF
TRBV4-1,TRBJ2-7,CASSQGGLAGWGYEQYF
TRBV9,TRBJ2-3,CASSGLTLRLGDTQYF
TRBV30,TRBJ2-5,CACRGGDGYQETQYF
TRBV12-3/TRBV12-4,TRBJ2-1,CASSSRNSVGDEQFF
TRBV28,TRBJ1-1,CASRMDRPGTEAFF
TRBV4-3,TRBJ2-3,CASSQDRTTGDTQYF
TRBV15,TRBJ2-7,CATSREAYSSYEQYF
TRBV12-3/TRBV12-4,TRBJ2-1,CASRITRTPYNEQFF
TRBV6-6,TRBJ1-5,CASSSPTGAPNQPQHF
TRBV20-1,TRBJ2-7,CSARSEGSSYEQYF
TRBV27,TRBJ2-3,CASSLRRESTDTQYF
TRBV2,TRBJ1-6,CASRFPSGTMSSYNSPLHF
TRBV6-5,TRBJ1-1,CASSYRTDLNTEAFF
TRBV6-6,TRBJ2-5,CASSYLGGGAFETQYF
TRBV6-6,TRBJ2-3,CASFYGASGRDEDTQYF
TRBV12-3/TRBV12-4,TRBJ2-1,CASRKPGQGFYNEQFF
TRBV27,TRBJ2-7,CASSSPERDYEQYF
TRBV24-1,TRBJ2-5,CATSDRQGLQETQYF
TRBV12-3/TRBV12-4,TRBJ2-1,CASSLETNYNEQFF
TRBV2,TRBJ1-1,CASPDNTEAFF
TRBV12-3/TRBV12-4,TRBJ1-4,CASSPPTGAGEKLFF
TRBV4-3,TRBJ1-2,CASSQDWTGNYGYTF
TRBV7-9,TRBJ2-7,CASSFIAAEHYEQYF
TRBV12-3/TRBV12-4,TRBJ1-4,CASSLGVGGEKLFF
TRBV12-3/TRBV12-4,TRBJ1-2,CASSRTANYGYTF
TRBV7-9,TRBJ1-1,CASSLEGLRAFF
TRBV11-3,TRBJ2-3,CASSITSGGALDTQYF
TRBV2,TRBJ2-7,CASMTGGRSEQYF
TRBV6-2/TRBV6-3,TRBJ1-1,CASSYWAVNTEAFF
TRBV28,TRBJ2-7,CASSPPLAGIIF
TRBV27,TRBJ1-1,CASSPWRGDSPEAFF